This T cell receptor beta chain comes out of a study of blood T cell repertoires in COVID-19. On the study more broadly: Acute and convalescent COVID-19 specimens originated in the United States, Italy and Spain. PBMCs, B-cell-depleted T cells, or T cells provided the cDNA or gDNA that made up the material.

With 5 bases removed from V and 4 bases from J, the gap between germline ends came to 8 bases. CDR3 size: 12 residues. Looked up from germline, CDR1 is LGHNA and CDR2 is YNFKEQ. Study processing details: Counts of nucleated cells, estimated from reference gene primer amplification, were obtained. The method was immunoSEQ multiplex PCR; TCRdb's version includes in-frame clones alone and lacks a portion of them. From that table come the V and J calls and clone size; the DNA was used to work out D and trimming. The profile shows fewer than 100,000 clones, around 90% of them singletons. The receptor comes from a human donor in a cohort sampled during active COVID-19. J is TRBJ1-2 and V is TRBV4-2, with unresolved D. What was sequenced was peripheral blood. The CDR3 DNA sequence: TGTGCCAGCAGCTCATACAGCTATGGCTACACCTTC. Translation gives CASSSYSYGYTF.